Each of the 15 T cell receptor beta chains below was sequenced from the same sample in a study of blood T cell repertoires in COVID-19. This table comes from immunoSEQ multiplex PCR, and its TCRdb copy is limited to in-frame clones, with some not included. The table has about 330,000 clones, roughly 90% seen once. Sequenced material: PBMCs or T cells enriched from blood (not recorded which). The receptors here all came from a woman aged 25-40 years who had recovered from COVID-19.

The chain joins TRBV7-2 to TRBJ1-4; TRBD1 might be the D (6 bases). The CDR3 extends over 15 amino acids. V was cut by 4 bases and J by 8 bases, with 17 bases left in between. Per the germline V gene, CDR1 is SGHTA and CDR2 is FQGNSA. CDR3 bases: TGTGCCAGCAGCTCTACAGGGAGGGAGAGGGAAAAACTGTTTTTT. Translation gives CASSSTGREREKLFF.

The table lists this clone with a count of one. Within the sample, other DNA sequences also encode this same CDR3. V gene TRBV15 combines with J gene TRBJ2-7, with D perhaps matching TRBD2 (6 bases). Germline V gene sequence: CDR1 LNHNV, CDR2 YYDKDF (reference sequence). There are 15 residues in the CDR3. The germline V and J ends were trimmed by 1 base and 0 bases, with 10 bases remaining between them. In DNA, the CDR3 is TGTGCCACCAGCAGAGGGGGTAGCGGCTCCTACGAGCAGTACTTC. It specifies CATSRGGSGSYEQYF.

In nucleotides, the CDR3 is TGTGCCAGCAGTTTAGCGGGAGCCGGCGCCTACGAGCAGTACTTC. As protein: CASSLAGAGAYEQYF. The chain employs TRBV27 and TRBJ2-7; 7 bases align to TRBD2. This CDR3 is built from 15 residues. Germline CDR1 reads MNHEY; CDR2 reads SMNVEV (reference sequence). Unmatched junction bases numbered 6, after V lost 2 bases and J lost 2 bases.

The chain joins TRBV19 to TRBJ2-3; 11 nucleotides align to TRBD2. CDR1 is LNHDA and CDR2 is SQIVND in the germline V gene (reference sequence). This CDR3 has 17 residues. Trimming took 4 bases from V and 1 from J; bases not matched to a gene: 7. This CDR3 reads CASSRSLAGGRTDTQYF. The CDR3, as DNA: TGTGCCAGTAGTAGATCTCTAGCGGGGGGCCGCACAGATACGCAGTATTTT.

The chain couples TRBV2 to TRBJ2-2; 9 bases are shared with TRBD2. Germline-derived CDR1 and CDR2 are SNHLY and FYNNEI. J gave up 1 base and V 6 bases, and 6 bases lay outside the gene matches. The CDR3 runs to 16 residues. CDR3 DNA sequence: TGTGCCAGCAGGACCGGGACTAGCCAGAACACCGGGGAGCTGTTTTTT. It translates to CASRTGTSQNTGELFF.

The CDR3 region has the DNA TGTGCCAGCAGCTTGGAGCCACTGGAGGGGACCCAGTACTTC. Its translation is CASSLEPLEGTQYF. This chain uses TRBV7-8 with TRBJ2-5; maybe TRBD2 (6 bases). This CDR3 spans 14 amino acids. V shed 3 bases and J shed 7 bases, with 15 bases lying between them. Germline lookup yields CDR1 SGHVS and CDR2 FQNEAQ. The full variable domain, rest sourced from reference TRBV7-8 and TRBJ2-5, is GAGVSQSPRYKVAKRGQDVALRCDPISGHVSLFWYQQALGQGPEFLTYFQNEAQLDKSGLPSDRFFAERPEGSVSTLKIQRTQQEDSAVYLCASSLEPLEGTQYFGPGTRLLVL.

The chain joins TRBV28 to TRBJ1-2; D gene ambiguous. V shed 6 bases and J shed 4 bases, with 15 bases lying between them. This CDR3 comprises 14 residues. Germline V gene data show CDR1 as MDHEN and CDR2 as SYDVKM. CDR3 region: CASRRWEGGYGYTF. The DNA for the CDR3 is TGTGCCAGCAGGCGGTGGGAGGGCGGCTATGGCTACACCTTC.

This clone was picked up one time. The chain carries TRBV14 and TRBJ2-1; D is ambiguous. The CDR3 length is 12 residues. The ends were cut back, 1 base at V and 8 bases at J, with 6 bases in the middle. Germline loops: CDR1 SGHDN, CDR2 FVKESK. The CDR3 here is CASSQVDYEQFF. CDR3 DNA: TGTGCCAGCAGCCAAGTAGATTATGAGCAGTTCTTC.

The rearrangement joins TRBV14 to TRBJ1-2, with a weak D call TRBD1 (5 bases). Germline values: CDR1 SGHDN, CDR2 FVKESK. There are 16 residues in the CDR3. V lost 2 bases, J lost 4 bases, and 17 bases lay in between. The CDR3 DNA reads TGTGCCAGCAGCCAAACCGGGACTAGGCGGGTCTATGGCTACACCTTC. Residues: CASSQTGTRRVYGYTF.

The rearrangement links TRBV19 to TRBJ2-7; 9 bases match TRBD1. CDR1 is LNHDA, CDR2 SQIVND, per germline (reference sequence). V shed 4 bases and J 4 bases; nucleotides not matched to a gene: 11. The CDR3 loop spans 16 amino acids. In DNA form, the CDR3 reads TGTGCCAGTAGTAGGGGCCGTGGACAGGGGATTTACGAGCAGTACTTC. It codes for CASSRGRGQGIYEQYF.

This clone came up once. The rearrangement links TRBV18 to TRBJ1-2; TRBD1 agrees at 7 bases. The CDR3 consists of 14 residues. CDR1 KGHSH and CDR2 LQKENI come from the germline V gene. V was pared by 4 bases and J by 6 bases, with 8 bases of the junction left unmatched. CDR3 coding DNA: TGTGCCAGCTCACGTACCGGGACAGTGGATGGCTACACCTTC. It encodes CASSRTGTVDGYTF.

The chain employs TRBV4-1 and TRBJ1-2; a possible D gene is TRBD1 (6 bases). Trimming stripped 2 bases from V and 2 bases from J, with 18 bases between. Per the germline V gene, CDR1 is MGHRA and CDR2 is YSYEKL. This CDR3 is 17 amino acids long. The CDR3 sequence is CASSQPTQGKYNYGYTF. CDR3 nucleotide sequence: TGCGCCAGCAGCCAACCCACACAGGGAAAGTACAACTATGGCTACACCTTC.

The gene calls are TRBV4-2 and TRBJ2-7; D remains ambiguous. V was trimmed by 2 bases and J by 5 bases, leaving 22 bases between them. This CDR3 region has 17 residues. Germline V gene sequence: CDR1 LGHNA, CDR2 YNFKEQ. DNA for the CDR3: TGTGCCAGCAGCCAATCCCTTTCCGGGTCCATCTTCGACGAGCAGTACTTC. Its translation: CASSQSLSGSIFDEQYF.

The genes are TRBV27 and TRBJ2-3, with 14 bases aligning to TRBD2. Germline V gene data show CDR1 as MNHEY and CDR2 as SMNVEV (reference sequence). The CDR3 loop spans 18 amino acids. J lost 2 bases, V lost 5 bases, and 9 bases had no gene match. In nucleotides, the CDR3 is TGTGCCAGCAGTACTCGACTAGCGGGAGGGCCTCCCACAGATACGCAGTATTTT. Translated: CASSTRLAGGPPTDTQYF.

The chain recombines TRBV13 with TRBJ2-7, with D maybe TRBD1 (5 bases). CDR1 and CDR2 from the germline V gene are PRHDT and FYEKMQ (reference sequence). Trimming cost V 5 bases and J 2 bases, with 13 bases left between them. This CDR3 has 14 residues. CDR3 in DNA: TGTGCCAGCAGCGCGACAGAGTTCCCCTACGAGCAGTACTTC. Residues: CASSATEFPYEQYF.